The rows below give T cell receptor beta chains drawn from one sample of a study of low-dose radiotherapy and immunotherapy resistance in tumors. TCRdb re-called the reads with MiXCR, one entry per CDR3 protein. The sample lists about 39,000 distinct CDR3 sequences; around 21% were seen once. Sequencing was performed on PBMCs, taken after low-dose radiotherapy plus immunotherapy. The receptors here all came from a female donor with ovarian cancer. Both conserved end residues are part of each CDR3. Each record gives: V gene, J gene, CDR3 protein.

>TRBV2|TRBJ2-5
CASSEVGNYRETQYF
>TRBV28|TRBJ2-5
CASNGGGTETQYF
>TRBV29-1|TRBJ2-3
CSVGGVDTQYF
>TRBV6-5|TRBJ1-2
CASSRLGAAGQGYTF
>TRBV5-1|TRBJ2-1
CASSLLSGGAYNEQFF
>TRBV5-1|TRBJ2-7
CASTTIGGSEQYF
>TRBV2|TRBJ2-2
CASSGTGRRTGELFF
>TRBV5-1|TRBJ2-2
CASSSRAGSTGELFF
>TRBV30|TRBJ2-1
CACGLAGVTSSYNEQFF
>TRBV5-1|TRBJ2-7
CASSSTAGAHEQYF
>TRBV6-2/TRBV6-3|TRBJ2-7
CASRGANSYEQYF
>TRBV12-5|TRBJ2-2
CASADDRDRTGELFF
>TRBV11-2|TRBJ2-1
CASSLVRGLNNEQFF
>TRBV7-6|TRBJ1-1
CASSGGQGYTEAFF
>TRBV10-3|TRBJ1-1
CAISDVRANTEAFF
>TRBV18|TRBJ2-3
CASSPQQGTDTQYF
>TRBV20-1|TRBJ2-1
CSARGLGQAEQFF
>TRBV27|TRBJ2-3
CASSPPGFRKVGTDTQYF
>TRBV27|TRBJ2-7
CASSSRDRNEQYF
>TRBV5-1|TRBJ1-5
CASSLTGSSNQPQHF
>TRBV9|TRBJ1-3
CASSVESRSSGNTIYF
>TRBV29-1|TRBJ2-7
CSGLQGYEQYF
>TRBV9|TRBJ2-3
CASSVTGGGTDTQYF
>TRBV18|TRBJ2-7
CASSPPPSYEQYF
>TRBV29-1|TRBJ1-2
CSVATGTAYGYTF
>TRBV28|TRBJ1-2
CASSPQVNYGYTF
>TRBV29-1|TRBJ2-3
CSVGRGGGGTDTQYF
>TRBV20-1|TRBJ1-3
CSAGQGSGNTIYF
>TRBV29-1|TRBJ2-7
CSVEVRTGTEQYF
>TRBV4-3|TRBJ1-1
CASSQDHGGLTEAFF
>TRBV30|TRBJ1-1
CAWSGGTAMNTEAFF
>TRBV7-9|TRBJ2-1
CASSRSGTQNNEQFF
>TRBV3-1|TRBJ1-6
CASSQPGGVNNSPLHF
>TRBV6-5|TRBJ1-3
CASSIQGSGNTIYF
>TRBV2|TRBJ2-1
CASGQTSGRNEQFF
>TRBV5-1|TRBJ2-5
CASSLQGFASGGQETQYF
>TRBV5-1|TRBJ2-7
CASSLDSSGEQYF
>TRBV20-1|TRBJ2-1
CSAIRDGYNEQFF
>TRBV18|TRBJ2-7
CASSPGQATYEQYF
>TRBV15|TRBJ1-1
CATSRGDRMNTEAFF
>TRBV18|TRBJ2-7
CASSQQVNEQYF
>TRBV6-2/TRBV6-3|TRBJ2-1
CASVRAGADNEQFF
>TRBV4-1|TRBJ2-6
CASSQDGTGAALGANVLTF
>TRBV6-5|TRBJ2-3
CASSGGLAGALSTDTQYF